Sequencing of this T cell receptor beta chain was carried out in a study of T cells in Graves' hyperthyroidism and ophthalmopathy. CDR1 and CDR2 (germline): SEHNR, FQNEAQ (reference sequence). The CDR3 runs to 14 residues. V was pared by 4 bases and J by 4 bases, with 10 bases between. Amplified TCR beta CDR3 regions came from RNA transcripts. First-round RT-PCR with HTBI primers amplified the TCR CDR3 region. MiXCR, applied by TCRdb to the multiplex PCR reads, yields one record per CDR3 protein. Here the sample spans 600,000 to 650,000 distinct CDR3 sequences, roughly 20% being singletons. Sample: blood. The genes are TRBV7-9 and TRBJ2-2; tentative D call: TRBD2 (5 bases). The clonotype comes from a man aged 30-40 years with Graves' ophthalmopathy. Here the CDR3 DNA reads TGTGCCAGCAGCTCTGTCCGGGGCACCGGGGAGCTGTTTTTT. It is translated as CASSSVRGTGELFF. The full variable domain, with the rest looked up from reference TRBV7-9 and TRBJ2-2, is DTGVSQNPRHKITKRGQNVTFRCDPISEHNRLYWYRQTLGQGPEFLTYFQNEAQLEKSRLLSDRFSAERPKGSFSTLEIQRTEQGDSAMYLCASSSVRGTGELFFGEGSRLTVL.